The 8 T cell receptor beta chains listed next were all sequenced from one sample in a study of shared clonotypes between healthy human individuals. Produced via immunoSEQ multiplex PCR; TCRdb's table is partial and in-frame only. In the table there are roughly 590,000 clones, less than 97% of which are singletons. Cells designated naive CD8 were CD45RO-negative and were positively selected for CCR7, with terminally differentiated effector memory CD45RA+ cells excluded. Sequencing used naive CD8+ T cells sorted from blood. The receptors here all came from a woman aged 30 to 39 in good health.

The chain carries TRBV28 and TRBJ2-7; TRBD2 might be the D (5 bases). The CDR3 runs to 16 residues. Per germline, CDR1 MDHEN and CDR2 SYDVKM. V dropped 3 bases and J dropped 6 bases, with 21 bases sitting between them. The CDR3 nucleotides read TGTGCCAGCAGTTTTTTCTTGAGGGAAACCTGGGGCGAGCAGTACTTC. Translated, it gives CASSFFLRETWGEQYF.

This chain connects TRBV11-2 to TRBJ2-7, with D perhaps TRBD1 (6 bases). Deletions cut 5 bases from V and 0 bases from J, with 11 bases between. CDR1 SGHAT and CDR2 FQNNGV come from the germline V gene. This CDR3 has 14 amino acids. The CDR3 loop reads CASSTRQVSYEQYF. CDR3 nucleotides: TGTGCCAGCAGCACCCGACAGGTCTCCTACGAGCAGTACTTC.

This rearrangement joins TRBV9 to TRBJ2-2; tentative D call: TRBD2 (6 bases). The CDR3 covers 15 residues. CDR1 is SGDLS and CDR2 is YYNGEE in the germline V gene. V was pared by 5 bases and J by 4 bases, with 15 bases between. CDR3 sequence: CASSPHRDSTGELFF. The CDR3 coding sequence is TGTGCCAGCAGTCCTCACCGGGACTCCACCGGGGAGCTGTTTTTT.

The DNA for the CDR3 is TGCGCCAGCAGCCAAGCAGCGGGAGGTTACGAGCAGTACTTC. Translated, it gives CASSQAAGGYEQYF. The V call is TRBV4-1, the J call TRBJ2-7; 9 bases agree with TRBD2. The trim removed 1 base at V and 4 bases at J, leaving 2 bases unmatched. This CDR3 comprises 14 residues. Germline V gives CDR1 MGHRA, CDR2 YSYEKL.

This chain uses TRBV29-1 with TRBJ1-2; TRBD1 aligns across 7 bases. Trimming at V came to 4 bases and at J to 6 bases, leaving 5 bases not matched to a gene. This CDR3 region has 12 residues. In germline, CDR1 is SQVTM, CDR2 ANQGSEA. CDR3 DNA sequence: TGCAGCGTTGTCAAAGGGGGCCATGGCTACACCTTC. Protein sequence: CSVVKGGHGYTF. Variable domain in full (rest from reference TRBV29-1 and TRBJ1-2): SAVISQKPSRDICQRGTSLTIQCQVDSQVTMMFWYRQQPGQSLTLIATANQGSEATYESGFVIDKFPISRPNLTFSTLTVSNMSPEDSSIYLCSVVKGGHGYTFGSGTRLTVV.

On this clone: In the same sample, other DNA sequences code for this CDR3. The V gene is TRBV29-1, the J gene TRBJ2-7; D possibly corresponds to TRBD1 (6 bases). The CDR3 is made up of 13 amino acids. Trimming took 3 bases from V and 0 from J, leaving 9 bases between them. CDR1 and CDR2 (germline): SQVTM, ANQGSEA. CDR3 sequence reads: CSVETGLSYEQYF. The CDR3 region has the DNA TGCAGCGTTGAGACAGGCCTCTCCTACGAGCAGTACTTC.

This chain links TRBV29-1 with TRBJ2-7; either TRBD1 or TRBD2 may fit D (6 bases each). In germline, CDR1 is SQVTM, CDR2 ANQGSEA. CDR3 length: 14 amino acids. V was shortened by 5 bases and J by 2 bases, with 16 bases between the two germline ends. CDR3 nucleotide sequence: TGCAGCGTTCTAGGGGGGTGGGGAACCTACGAGCAGTACTTC. This codes for CSVLGGWGTYEQYF.

The chain joins TRBV9 to TRBJ1-3; D ambiguous. Trimming stripped 0 bases from V and 0 bases from J, with 10 bases between. The CDR3 sequence is 16 residues long. Germline loops: CDR1 SGDLS, CDR2 YYNGEE. The CDR3 DNA reads TGTGCCAGCAGCGTAGGCCGCATCCACTCTGGAAACACCATATATTTT. The encoded protein is CASSVGRIHSGNTIYF.